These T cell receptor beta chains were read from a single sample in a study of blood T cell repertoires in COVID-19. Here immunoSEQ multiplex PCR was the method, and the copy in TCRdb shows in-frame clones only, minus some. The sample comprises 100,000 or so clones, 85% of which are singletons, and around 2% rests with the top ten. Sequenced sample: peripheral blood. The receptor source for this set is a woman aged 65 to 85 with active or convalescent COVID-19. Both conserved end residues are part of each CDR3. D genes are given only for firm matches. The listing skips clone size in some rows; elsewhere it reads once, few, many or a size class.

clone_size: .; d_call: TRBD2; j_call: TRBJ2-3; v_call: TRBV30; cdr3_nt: TGTGCCTGGAGTGTAAAATCTGCGGGAGGTCCAGATACGCAGTATTTT; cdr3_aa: CAWSVKSAGGPDTQYF
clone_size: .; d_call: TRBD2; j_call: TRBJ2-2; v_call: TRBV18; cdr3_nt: TGTGCCAGCTCACCGACTAGCGGGAGGAACACCGGGGAGCTGTTTTTT; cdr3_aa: CASSPTSGRNTGELFF
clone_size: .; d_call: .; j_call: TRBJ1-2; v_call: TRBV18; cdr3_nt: TGTGCCAGCTCACCATTTACTCCCAACTATGGCTACACCTTC; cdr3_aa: CASSPFTPNYGYTF
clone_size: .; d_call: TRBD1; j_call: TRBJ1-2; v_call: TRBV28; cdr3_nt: TGTGCCAGCAGTTTAGCGACAGGGGTTCACACCTTC; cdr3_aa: CASSLATGVHTF
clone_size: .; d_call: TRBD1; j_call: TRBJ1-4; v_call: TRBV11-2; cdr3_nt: TGTGCCAGCAGGCCGACAGGGGGGATTGAAAAACTGTTTTTT; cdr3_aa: CASRPTGGIEKLFF
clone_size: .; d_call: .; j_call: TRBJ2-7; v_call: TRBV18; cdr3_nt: TGTGCCAGCTCACCTGAGCAGGCTTACGAGCAGTACTTC; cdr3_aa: CASSPEQAYEQYF
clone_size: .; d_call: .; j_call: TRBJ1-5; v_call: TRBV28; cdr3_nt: TGTGCCAGCAGTTTAGGGGGCATCAACAGCAATCAGCCCCAGCATTTT; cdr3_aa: CASSLGGINSNQPQHF
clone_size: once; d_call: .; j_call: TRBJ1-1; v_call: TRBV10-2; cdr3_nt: TGCGCCAGCAGGGACATGAACACTGAAGCTTTCTTT; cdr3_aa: CASRDMNTEAFF
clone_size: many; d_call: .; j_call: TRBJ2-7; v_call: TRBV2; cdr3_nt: TGTGCCAGCATCCGGGTCGGGGATAGCTCCTACGAGCAGTACTTC; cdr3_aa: CASIRVGDSSYEQYF
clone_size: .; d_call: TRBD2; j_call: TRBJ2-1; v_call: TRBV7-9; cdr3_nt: TGTGCCAGCACCGAGTCGGGGGGGCGTGAGCAGTTCTTC; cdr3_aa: CASTESGGREQFF
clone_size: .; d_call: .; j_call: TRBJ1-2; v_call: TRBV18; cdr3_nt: TGTGCCAGCTCACCGAATGACCAGGGGTATGGCTACACCTTC; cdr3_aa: CASSPNDQGYGYTF
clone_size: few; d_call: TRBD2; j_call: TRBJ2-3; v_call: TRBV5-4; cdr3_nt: TGTGCCAGCAGCTTGCGTCGGCTAGCGGGATTGATTGGAGATACGCAGTATTTT; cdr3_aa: CASSLRRLAGLIGDTQYF
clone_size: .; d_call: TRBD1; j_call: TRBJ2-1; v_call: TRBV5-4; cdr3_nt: TGTGCCAGCAGCTTGGAAGGGGGCAGTGAGCAGTTCTTC; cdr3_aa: CASSLEGGSEQFF
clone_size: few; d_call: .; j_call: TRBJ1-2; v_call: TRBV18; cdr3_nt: TGTGCCAGCTCACCAGGGCGGGGAACCTATGGCTACACCTTC; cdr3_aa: CASSPGRGTYGYTF
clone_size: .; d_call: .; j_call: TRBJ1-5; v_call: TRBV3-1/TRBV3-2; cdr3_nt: TGTGCCAGCAGCCAAGATTTGGAGGGGGGGGCTCGGGGCAATCAGCCCCAGCATTTT; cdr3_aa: CASSQDLEGGARGNQPQHF
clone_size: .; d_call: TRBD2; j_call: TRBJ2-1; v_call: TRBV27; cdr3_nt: TGTGCCAGCAGCTCTTTGAGCGGGAGGGCCGGCGATGAGCAGTTCTTC; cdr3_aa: CASSSLSGRAGDEQFF
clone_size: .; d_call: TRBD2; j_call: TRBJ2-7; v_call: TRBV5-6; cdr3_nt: TGTGCCAGCAGTCCGACTAGCGGGAGTTACGAGCAGTACTTC; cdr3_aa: CASSPTSGSYEQYF
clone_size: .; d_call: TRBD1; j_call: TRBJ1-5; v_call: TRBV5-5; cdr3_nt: TGTGCCAGCAGCTTGCAGGGGGCTAAGTGGAATCAGCCCCAGCATTTT; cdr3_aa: CASSLQGAKWNQPQHF
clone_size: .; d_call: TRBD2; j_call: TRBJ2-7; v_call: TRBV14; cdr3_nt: TGTGCCAGCAGCCAATTGGGGACTAGCTCCTACGAGCAGTACTTC; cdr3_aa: CASSQLGTSSYEQYF
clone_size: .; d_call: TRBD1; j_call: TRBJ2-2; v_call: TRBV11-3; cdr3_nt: TGTGCCAGCAGCACGGGACAGGGGCGATACACCGGGGAGCTGTTTTTT; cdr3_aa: CASSTGQGRYTGELFF
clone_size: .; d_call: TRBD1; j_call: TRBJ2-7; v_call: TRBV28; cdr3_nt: TGTGCCAGCAGTCCCGGGACAGGGGGCATCTACGAGCAGTACTTC; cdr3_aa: CASSPGTGGIYEQYF
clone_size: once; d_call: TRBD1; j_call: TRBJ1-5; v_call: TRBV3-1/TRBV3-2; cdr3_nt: TGTGCCAGCAGCCAAGAAGGGGTGAGGGGGCGGGATCAGCCCCAGCATTTT; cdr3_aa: CASSQEGVRGRDQPQHF
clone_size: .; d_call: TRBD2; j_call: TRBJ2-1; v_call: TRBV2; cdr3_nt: TGTGCCAGCAGTGACACTAGCGGTTCCAATGAGCAGTTCTTC; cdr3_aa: CASSDTSGSNEQFF
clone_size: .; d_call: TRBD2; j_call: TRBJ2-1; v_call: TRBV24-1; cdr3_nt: TGTGCCACCAGTGATCAGGGGCTAGCGGGTCGAAATGAGCAGTTCTTC; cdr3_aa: CATSDQGLAGRNEQFF
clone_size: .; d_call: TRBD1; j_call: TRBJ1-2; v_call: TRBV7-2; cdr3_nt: TGTGCCAGCAGCCGCCTAGGGCAGGGGGCGGGCTATGGCTACACCTTC; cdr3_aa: CASSRLGQGAGYGYTF
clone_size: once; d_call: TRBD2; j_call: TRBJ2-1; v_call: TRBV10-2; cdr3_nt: TGCGCCAGCAGTGTTCTAGCGGGGTCCTACAATGAGCAGTTCTTC; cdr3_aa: CASSVLAGSYNEQFF
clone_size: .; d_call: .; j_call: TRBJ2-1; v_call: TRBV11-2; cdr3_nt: TGTGCCAGCAGCTTAATGGTGGCGGGAATCGGTGAGCAGTTCTTC; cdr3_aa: CASSLMVAGIGEQFF
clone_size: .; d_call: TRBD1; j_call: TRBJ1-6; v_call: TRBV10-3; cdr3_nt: TGTGCCATCAGTGGAGGGGGACAGGGGAGTTCACCCCTCCACTTT; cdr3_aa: CAISGGGQGSSPLHF
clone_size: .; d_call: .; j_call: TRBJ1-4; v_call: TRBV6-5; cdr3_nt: TGTGCCAGCAGTTACACACAGGGTTCTTACGAAAAACTGTTTTTT; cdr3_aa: CASSYTQGSYEKLFF
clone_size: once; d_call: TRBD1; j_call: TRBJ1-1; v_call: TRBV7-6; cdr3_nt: TGTGCCAGCAGCTTAGGGACAGGGAACACTGAAGCTTTCTTT; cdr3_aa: CASSLGTGNTEAFF
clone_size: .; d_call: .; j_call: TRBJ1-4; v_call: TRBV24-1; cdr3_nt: TGTGCCACCAGTGACTCAGGGATGGAGGAAAAACTGTTTTTT; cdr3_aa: CATSDSGMEEKLFF
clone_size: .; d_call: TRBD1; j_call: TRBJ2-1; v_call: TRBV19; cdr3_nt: TGTGCCAGTAGTAGACGACAGGGGTTCAATGAGCAGTTCTTC; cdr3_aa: CASSRRQGFNEQFF
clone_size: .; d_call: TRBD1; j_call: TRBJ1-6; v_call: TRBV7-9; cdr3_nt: TGTGCCAGCAGCTTAGTACAGGGGGAGTCACCCCTCCACTTT; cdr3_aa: CASSLVQGESPLHF
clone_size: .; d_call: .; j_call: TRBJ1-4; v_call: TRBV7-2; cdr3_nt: TGTGCCAGCAGCTTAGGGGGGGGACGAGCAGAAAAACTGTTTTTT; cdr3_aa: CASSLGGGRAEKLFF
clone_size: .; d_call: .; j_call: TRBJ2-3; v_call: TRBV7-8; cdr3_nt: TGTGCCACCCGAGGACGGGGGAAAGATACGCAGTATTTT; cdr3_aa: CATRGRGKDTQYF
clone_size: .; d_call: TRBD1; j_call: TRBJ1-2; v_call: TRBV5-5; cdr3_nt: TGTGCCAGCAGCCTCGGACAGGGAGATGGCTACACCTTC; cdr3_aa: CASSLGQGDGYTF
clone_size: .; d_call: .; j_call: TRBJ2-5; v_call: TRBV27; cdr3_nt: TGTGCCAGCAGAAACTATTTGTCCGGGGGTGAGGAGACCCAGTACTTC; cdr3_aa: CASRNYLSGGEETQYF
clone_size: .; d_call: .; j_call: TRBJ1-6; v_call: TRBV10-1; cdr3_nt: TGCGCTTCAAGGTGGGGGCCGGATTCACCCCTCCACTTT; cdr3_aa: CASRWGPDSPLHF
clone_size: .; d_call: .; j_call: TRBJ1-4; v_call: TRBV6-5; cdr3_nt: TGTGCCAGCAGTTACAGGGAGTTGGAAAAACTGTTTTTT; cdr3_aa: CASSYRELEKLFF
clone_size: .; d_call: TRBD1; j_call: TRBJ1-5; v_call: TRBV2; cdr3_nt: TGTGCCAGCAGGGGACAGGGTGATCAGCCCCAGCATTTT; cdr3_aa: CASRGQGDQPQHF
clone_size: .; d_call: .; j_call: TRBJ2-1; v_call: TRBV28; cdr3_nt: TGTGCCAGCAGTCGGCCCAACAGGTCCCAAGGGTATGAGCAGTTCTTC; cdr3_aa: CASSRPNRSQGYEQFF
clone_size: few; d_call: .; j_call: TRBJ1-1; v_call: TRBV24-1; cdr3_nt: TGTGCCACCAGTGATTCTAGCGGCCTATTGAACACTGAAGCTTTCTTT; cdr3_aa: CATSDSSGLLNTEAFF